The rows below give T cell receptor beta chains drawn from one sample of a study of T cell changes during pregnancy in multiple sclerosis. The method was immunoSEQ multiplex PCR; TCRdb's version includes in-frame clones alone and lacks a portion of them. The table includes about 52,000 clones, over 85% detected once. Source: CD4+ T cells from peripheral blood mononuclear cells, taken before pregnancy. The receptors derive from a female donor with multiple sclerosis, enrolled in a pregnancy study. Both conserved end residues are part of each CDR3. D genes are given only for firm matches. Clone size is stated in some rows and not others, as once, few, many or a class when expanded.

v_call	clone_size	d_call	j_call	cdr3_nt	cdr3_aa
TRBV5-8	NA	NA	TRBJ2-1	TGTGCCAGCAGCTTGTACAGGATATCGGAGCAGTTCTTC	CASSLYRISEQFF
TRBV27	NA	NA	TRBJ2-5	TGTGCCAGCAGTTTATCATGGGGGGAAAGCTTAGAGACCCAGTACTTC	CASSLSWGESLETQYF
TRBV4-2	few	NA	TRBJ2-7	TGTGCCAGCAGCCAAGATCTGAGAGGGTGGGGCGAGCAGTACTTC	CASSQDLRGWGEQYF
TRBV9	once	TRBD2	TRBJ2-5	TGTGCCAGCAGCCCCCCGGGGGGTGAGACCCAGTACTTC	CASSPPGGETQYF
TRBV11-2	NA	TRBD2	TRBJ2-3	TGTGCCAGCAGCTTAGCAACTAGCGTTGGAGATACGCAGTATTTT	CASSLATSVGDTQYF
TRBV7-8	once	TRBD2	TRBJ2-1	TGTGCCAGCAAGTGGGCTAGCGGGAATGAGCAGTTCTTC	CASKWASGNEQFF
TRBV27	NA	TRBD1	TRBJ1-2	TGTGCCAGCAGTTTGGCCAGGACAGGGGGAAGGAACTATGGCTACACCTTC	CASSLARTGGRNYGYTF
TRBV7-6	NA	TRBD1	TRBJ2-2	TGTGCCAGCAGCTTACGACAGGGCGGTATTCCCGAAACCGGGGAGCTGTTTTTT	CASSLRQGGIPETGELFF
TRBV5-1	NA	TRBD1	TRBJ2-2	TGCGCCAGCCGTAGCACCGGGACAGGGAGTCCCGGGGAGCTGTTTTTT	CASRSTGTGSPGELFF
TRBV7-2	NA	TRBD1	TRBJ1-2	TGTGCCAGCAGCCCTCACAGGGGAGTCGGCGGCTACACCTTC	CASSPHRGVGGYTF
TRBV28	NA	NA	TRBJ1-1	TGTGCCAGCAGTTTATTTGGAGGGGTAAACACTGAAGCTTTCTTT	CASSLFGGVNTEAFF
TRBV4-1	NA	NA	TRBJ2-3	TGCGCCAGCAGCCAAGAGAGGGTGCTCGCAGATACGCAGTATTTT	CASSQERVLADTQYF
TRBV19	NA	NA	TRBJ2-1	TGTGCCAGTAGTATACCGGGCGGGGCCTACAATGAGCAGTTCTTC	CASSIPGGAYNEQFF
TRBV5-4	NA	NA	TRBJ1-1	TGTGCCAGCAGCTCCGTCGGGGAAATGCGGGCTTTCTTT	CASSSVGEMRAFF
TRBV9	NA	NA	TRBJ2-5	TGTGCCAGCAGCTCGGCGCGGGGCAGGGCCCCCCAAGAGACCCAGTACTTC	CASSSARGRAPQETQYF
TRBV4-1	NA	TRBD1	TRBJ2-7	TGCGCCAGCAGCCAATCTACCTTTCAGGGGGCCGCCTACGAGCAGTACTTC	CASSQSTFQGAAYEQYF
TRBV29-1	NA	NA	TRBJ1-2	TGCAGCGTTGAAGAATACGACAGACGACAAGGCTATGGCTACACCTTC	CSVEEYDRRQGYGYTF
TRBV18	NA	TRBD1	TRBJ1-2	TGTGCCAGCTCACCACAAGCAGGGGGCGATGGCTACACCTTC	CASSPQAGGDGYTF
TRBV12-5	once	NA	TRBJ2-7	TGTGCTAGTGGTTTGGTACTCGGGGGGCCCGCCTACGAGCAGTACTTC	CASGLVLGGPAYEQYF
TRBV7-2	NA	TRBD1	TRBJ2-3	TGTGCCAGCAGATTCCGGGACAGTAGCTCAGATACGCAGTATTTT	CASRFRDSSSDTQYF
TRBV30	NA	NA	TRBJ1-5	TGTGCCTGGAGTAACCGTAGGCGGGGGACAAACAATCAGCCCCAGCATTTT	CAWSNRRRGTNNQPQHF
TRBV28	NA	TRBD1	TRBJ1-5	TGTGCCAGCAGTTTCCCAGGGGGGAGCAATCAGCCCCAGCATTTT	CASSFPGGSNQPQHF
TRBV5-4	NA	TRBD2	TRBJ2-7	TGTGCCAGCAGCTTAGGACTAGCGGGAGGAGGAAAGGAGCAGTACTTC	CASSLGLAGGGKEQYF
TRBV28	NA	TRBD1	TRBJ2-5	TGTGCCAGCAGTTCCCCGGGACAGGGGACAGAGACCCAGTACTTC	CASSSPGQGTETQYF
TRBV30	NA	NA	TRBJ2-6	TGTGCCTGGGGCACGGGAACTGGGGCCAACGTCCTGACTTTC	CAWGTGTGANVLTF
TRBV11-2	NA	TRBD2	TRBJ2-2	TGTGCCAGCAGCTTACCCTCTAGCGGGAGACGGACCGGGGAGCTGTTTTTT	CASSLPSSGRRTGELFF
TRBV30	NA	NA	TRBJ2-2	TGTGCCTGGAGCCGGGGGAGCTTTACCCCCACCGGGGAGCTGTTTTTT	CAWSRGSFTPTGELFF
TRBV29-1	NA	NA	TRBJ1-3	TGCAGCGTTAAGGGGCCTGCTGGAAACACCATATATTTT	CSVKGPAGNTIYF
TRBV30	NA	TRBD2	TRBJ2-1	TGTGCCGGGCAGTTAGCGGGATCGTACAATGAGCAGTTCTTC	CAGQLAGSYNEQFF
TRBV18	NA	TRBD1	TRBJ1-2	TGTGCCAGCTCACCAGCCAGGGGGGATGGCTACACCTTC	CASSPARGDGYTF
TRBV6-1	NA	TRBD1	TRBJ2-2	TGTGCCAGCAGCCGACAGGGTAGGGGCACCGGGGAGCTGTTTTTT	CASSRQGRGTGELFF
TRBV11-2	NA	TRBD2	TRBJ2-1	TGTGCCAGCAGCCCACTAGCGGGGAAAGATTACAATGAGCAGTTCTTC	CASSPLAGKDYNEQFF
TRBV18	once	NA	TRBJ2-3	TGTGCCAGCTCACCACAGGGGGCAGATACGCAGTATTTT	CASSPQGADTQYF
TRBV15	NA	TRBD2	TRBJ2-3	TGTGCCACCAGCAGTGGGACTAGCGGGTGGACAGATACGCAGTATTTT	CATSSGTSGWTDTQYF
TRBV19	once	TRBD2	TRBJ2-2	TGTGCCAGTAGTATTAAAACTAGCGTTTTCACCGGGGAGCTGTTTTTT	CASSIKTSVFTGELFF
TRBV6-4	NA	TRBD1	TRBJ1-1	TGTGCCAGCAGTCAACAGGGGGCAATAGGAACTGAAGCTTTCTTT	CASSQQGAIGTEAFF
TRBV11-1	NA	NA	TRBJ2-1	TGTGCCAGCAGCGTCCGATCTACAGGAGCCTACAATGAGCAGTTCTTC	CASSVRSTGAYNEQFF
TRBV18	NA	NA	TRBJ2-7	TGTGCCAGCTCAGAACTAGAAACGTACTTTCTCTACGAGCAGTACTTC	CASSELETYFLYEQYF
TRBV9	NA	NA	TRBJ2-1	TGTGCCAGCAGCGTAGAGCGGGCAGGGCAGTTCTTC	CASSVERAGQFF
TRBV5-4	NA	NA	TRBJ2-1	TGTGCCAGCAGTTTTCTACCGGGGAATGAGCAGTTCTTC	CASSFLPGNEQFF
TRBV2	NA	NA	TRBJ2-2	TGTGCCAGCAGTGACAGGGGTTTGGGCGGGGAGCTGTTTTTT	CASSDRGLGGELFF
TRBV29-1	few	TRBD1	TRBJ1-2	TGCAGCTTCTCGACAGGGACCGGCTATGGCTACACCTTC	CSFSTGTGYGYTF
TRBV5-1	NA	TRBD2	TRBJ2-3	TGCGCCAGCAGCACACTAGCGCGAAGCACAGATACGCAGTATTTT	CASSTLARSTDTQYF
TRBV15	once	TRBD1	TRBJ2-7	TGTGCCACCGGTTCGGGACAGATCTACGAGCAGTACTTC	CATGSGQIYEQYF
TRBV2	NA	NA	TRBJ1-5	TGTGCCAGCAGTGAGGCGGGGGTCGAGCAGCCCCAGCATTTT	CASSEAGVEQPQHF
TRBV2	NA	NA	TRBJ1-1	TGTGCCAGCAGTGAAGGGGGCGCCGGCACTGAAGCTTTCTTT	CASSEGGAGTEAFF
TRBV6-1	NA	TRBD2	TRBJ2-7	TGTGCCAGCAGTGATCGGGGGGGCTTGTCCTACGAGCAGTACTTC	CASSDRGGLSYEQYF
TRBV12-1	once	NA	TRBJ2-2	TGTGCCAGCCGGGACAGGGGGAAATTATTATCGACCGGGGAGCTGTTTTTT	CASRDRGKLLSTGELFF
TRBV19	NA	NA	TRBJ1-5	TGTGCCAGTAGTACCCTGGGGCGAAGCAATCAGCCCCAGCATTTT	CASSTLGRSNQPQHF
TRBV9	NA	NA	TRBJ1-2	TGTGCCAGCAGCGTAGCCGGCGGTCGTAACTATGGCTACACCTTC	CASSVAGGRNYGYTF
TRBV21-1	NA	NA	TRBJ1-2	TGTGCCAGCAGCCCGCTGGGACAGATGGTTGAAGCTAACTATGGCTACACCTTC	CASSPLGQMVEANYGYTF
TRBV10-3	NA	TRBD1	TRBJ1-2	TGTGCCATCAGTCCCCCCCAGGGGGATACCACCTTC	CAISPPQGDTTF
TRBV18	NA	TRBD1	TRBJ2-7	TGTGCCAGCTCACCAAGGGACAGGATAAACCCCTACGAGCAGTACTTC	CASSPRDRINPYEQYF
TRBV4-1	once	NA	TRBJ2-4	TGCGCCAGCAGCCAAGCCCTGGTAGTGAACATTCAGTACTTC	CASSQALVVNIQYF
TRBV5-4	NA	TRBD2	TRBJ2-7	TGTGCCAGCAGCCCGATAGCGGGAGGGCTCTCCGAGCAGTACTTC	CASSPIAGGLSEQYF